These T cell receptor beta chains were read from a single sample in a study of response to subunit inactivated influenza vaccine. Each CDR3 protein gets one entry after TCRdb re-called the RT-PCR reads with MiXCR. Of just over 300,000 distinct CDR3 sequences listed, 21% were seen once; the top ten hold roughly 10%. Sequenced here: PBMCs from blood, sampled approximately 20 months after vaccination. These receptors originate from a man aged 50 to 75 who received an inactivated influenza vaccine. CDR3s include the opening cysteine and the closing phenylalanine or tryptophan. The D gene is left open where the match is weak. Rows may omit the clone size; those that give it use once, few, many or a size class.

-	many	TRBV7-6	TRBJ1-5	TGTGCCAGCAGCTCCGGGGGTCAGCCCCAGCATTTT	CASSSGGQPQHF
TRBD2	-	TRBV7-9	TRBJ2-7	TGTGCCAGCAGCAATTCCCCGGGACTAGTGTCTAACGAGCAGTACTTC	CASSNSPGLVSNEQYF
-	few	TRBV19	TRBJ1-4	TGTGCCAGTAGTATACGTGGGTCGACTAATGAAAAACTGTTTTTT	CASSIRGSTNEKLFF
-	many	TRBV4-2	TRBJ2-3	TGTGCCAGCAGCCAAGATGGAAGCACAGATACGCAGTATTTT	CASSQDGSTDTQYF
TRBD2	-	TRBV4-3	TRBJ2-1	TGCGCCAGCAGCCAAGATTACGGGAGGTTATACAATGAGCAGTTCTTC	CASSQDYGRLYNEQFF
-	-	TRBV20-1	TRBJ1-2	TGCAGTGTAAGGGCACGAGCAGCTCATGGCTACACCTTC	CSVRARAAHGYTF
TRBD1	few	TRBV25-1	TRBJ2-5	TGTGCCAGCAGTGAAGGGACAGGGGATCCGTCAGAGACCCAGTACTTC	CASSEGTGDPSETQYF
TRBD2	-	TRBV30	TRBJ2-1	TGTGCCTGGAGTGGCCTGAATAGCGGGAGCTACAATAAGCAGTTCTTC	CAWSGLNSGSYNKQFF
TRBD2	few	TRBV10-3	TRBJ2-1	TGTGCCATCAGGTCAAGCGGGGGGAGCTCCTACAATGAGCAGTTCTTC	CAIRSSGGSSYNEQFF
-	-	TRBV5-1	TRBJ1-1	TGCGCCAGCAGGAATCCGGGTGCGGGCACTGAAGCTTTCTTT	CASRNPGAGTEAFF
-	many	TRBV18	TRBJ1-1	TGTGCCAGCTCACTCCGCGGGGGGTCTGAAGCTTTCTTT	CASSLRGGSEAFF
-	few	TRBV15	TRBJ1-2	TGTGCCACCAGCAGAGATCTCGGCGGGAACTATGGCTACACCTTC	CATSRDLGGNYGYTF
-	-	TRBV19	TRBJ1-5	TGTGCCAGTACCCCGCGGGACAGCAATCAGCCCCAGCATTTT	CASTPRDSNQPQHF
-	few	TRBV11-2	TRBJ1-5	TGTGCCAGCAGCCGTCTTGGGATGGGAGGTCAGCCCCAGCATTTT	CASSRLGMGGQPQHF
-	few	TRBV10-3	TRBJ1-5	TGTGCCATCAGTGTGGGAGACAGCTCCCCTTATAGCAATCAGCCCCAGCATTTT	CAISVGDSSPYSNQPQHF
-	few	TRBV28	TRBJ1-1	TGTGCCAGCAGTAAGGACCTTTTCTTT	CASSKDLFF
TRBD1	few	TRBV19	TRBJ1-5	TGTGCCAGTAACCTGGACAGGGGGCGAAGTCAGCCCCAGCATTTT	CASNLDRGRSQPQHF
-	-	TRBV9	TRBJ2-7	TGTGCCAGCAGCGTAGATTTCAGGGGCGAGCAGTACTTC	CASSVDFRGEQYF
-	once	TRBV6-2/TRBV6-3	TRBJ2-5	TGTGCCAGCAGTTATTGGGGTCGGGAGACCCAGTACTTC	CASSYWGRETQYF
TRBD2	-	TRBV30	TRBJ2-7	TGTGCCTGGAACGGACAGGGACTAGCGGACTTCATTTCCTACGAGCAGTACTTC	CAWNGQGLADFISYEQYF
TRBD2	-	TRBV7-2	TRBJ2-5	TGTGCCAGCAGCCGCGGGGGGGTGGTTGGAGAGACCCAGTACTTC	CASSRGGVVGETQYF
TRBD1	-	TRBV20-1	TRBJ2-7	TGCAGTGCTCATGCCAGGGACAGGGGGTTCTACGAGCAGTACTTC	CSAHARDRGFYEQYF
TRBD2	few	TRBV20-1	TRBJ2-3	TGCAGTGCTAGCAATGGACTAGCTACAGATACGCAGTATTTT	CSASNGLATDTQYF
-	many	TRBV12-3/TRBV12-4	TRBJ2-7	TGTGCCAGCAGTATTCAAGGGGCCTACGAGCAGTACTTC	CASSIQGAYEQYF
TRBD1	-	TRBV4-3	TRBJ2-7	TGCGCCAGCAGCCAGACGACAGGGGGCTTCTACGAGCAGTACTTC	CASSQTTGGFYEQYF
-	few	TRBV29-1	TRBJ2-1	TGCAGCGTTGCCTCGGGACACTTGGACAATGAGCAGTTCTTC	CSVASGHLDNEQFF
-	few	TRBV20-1	TRBJ2-4	TGCAGTGCTAGAGATCACGGCATTCAGTACTTC	CSARDHGIQYF
-	many	TRBV20-1	TRBJ1-1	TGCAGTGCTAGAGATAGGGGGGCGCGTGGTCATGAAGCTTTCTTT	CSARDRGARGHEAFF
TRBD1	few	TRBV12-3/TRBV12-4	TRBJ2-5	TGTGCCAGCAGCCTGGGACAGGGCCGGACCCAGTACTTC	CASSLGQGRTQYF
-	-	TRBV4-3	TRBJ2-2	TGCGCCAGCAGCCCCATGCGCTACACCGGGGAGCTGTTTTTT	CASSPMRYTGELFF
TRBD1	few	TRBV12-3/TRBV12-4	TRBJ2-1	TGTGCCAGCAGTTCCCCAGGGGGTGTCGGCAATGAGCAGTTCTTC	CASSSPGGVGNEQFF